This TCR beta chain originates from a study of cytomegalovirus exposure and HLA in healthy donors. V lost 5 bases and J 3 bases, leaving 8 bases between the germline ends. The CDR3 contains 13 residues. CDR1 and CDR2 from the germline V gene are SEHNR and FQNEAQ (reference sequence). The PCR was carried out with 60 Vbeta primers and 13 Jbeta primers. Only in-frame clones appear in the TCRdb table, and some are missing; sequencing was by immunoSEQ multiplex PCR. The sample lists 90,000 to 120,000 clones, about 80% occurring once. The source material was PBMCs. This rearrangement joins TRBV7-9 to TRBJ1-5; D is unresolved. The TCR sequence derives from a woman aged 18-29 years in good health and CMV-seropositive. CDR3 bases: TGTGCCAGCAGCCCTAGCGTCAATCAGCCCCAGCATTTT. Protein sequence: CASSPSVNQPQHF.